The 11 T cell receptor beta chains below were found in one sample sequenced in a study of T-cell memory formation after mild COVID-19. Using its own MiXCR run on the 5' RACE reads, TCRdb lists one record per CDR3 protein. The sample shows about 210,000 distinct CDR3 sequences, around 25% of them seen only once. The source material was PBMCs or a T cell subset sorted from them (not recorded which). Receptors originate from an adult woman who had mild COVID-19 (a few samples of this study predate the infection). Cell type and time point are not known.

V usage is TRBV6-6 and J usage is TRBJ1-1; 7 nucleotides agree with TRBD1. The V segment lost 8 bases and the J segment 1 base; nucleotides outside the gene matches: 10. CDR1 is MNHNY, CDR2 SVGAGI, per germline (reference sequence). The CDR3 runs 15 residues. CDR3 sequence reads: CASFIAGQENTEAFF. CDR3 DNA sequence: TGTGCCAGCTTCATCGCTGGACAGGAGAACACTGAAGCTTTCTTT.

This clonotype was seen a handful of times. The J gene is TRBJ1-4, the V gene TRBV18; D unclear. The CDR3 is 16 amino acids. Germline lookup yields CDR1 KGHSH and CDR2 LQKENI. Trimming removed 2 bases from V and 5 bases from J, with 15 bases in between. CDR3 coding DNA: TGTGCCAGCTCACCAATGTACGGAGCCGTGAATGAAAAACTGTTTTTT. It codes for CASSPMYGAVNEKLFF.

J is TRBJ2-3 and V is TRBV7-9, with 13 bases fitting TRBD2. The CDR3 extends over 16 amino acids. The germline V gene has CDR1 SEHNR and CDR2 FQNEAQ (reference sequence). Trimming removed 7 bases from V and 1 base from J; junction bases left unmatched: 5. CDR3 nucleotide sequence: TGTGCCAGCACCCCGGGACTAGCGGGACGCACAGATACGCAGTATTTT. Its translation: CASTPGLAGRTDTQYF.

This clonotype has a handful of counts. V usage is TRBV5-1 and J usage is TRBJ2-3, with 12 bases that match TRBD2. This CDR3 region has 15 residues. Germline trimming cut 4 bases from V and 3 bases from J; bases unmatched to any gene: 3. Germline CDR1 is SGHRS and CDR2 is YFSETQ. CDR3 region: CASSPLAGGTDTQYF. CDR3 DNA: TGCGCCAGCAGCCCTCTAGCGGGGGGGACAGATACGCAGTATTTT.

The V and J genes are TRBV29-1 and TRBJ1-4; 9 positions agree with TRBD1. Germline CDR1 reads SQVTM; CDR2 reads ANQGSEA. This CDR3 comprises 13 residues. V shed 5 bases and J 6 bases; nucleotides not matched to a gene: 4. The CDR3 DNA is TGCAGCGTTTACAGGGGGCCGGATGAAAAACTGTTTTTT. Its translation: CSVYRGPDEKLFF.

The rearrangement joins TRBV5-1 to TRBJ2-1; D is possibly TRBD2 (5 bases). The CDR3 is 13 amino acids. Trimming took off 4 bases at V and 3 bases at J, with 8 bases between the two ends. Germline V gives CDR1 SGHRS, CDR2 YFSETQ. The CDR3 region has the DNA TGCGCCAGCAGCACGGACTTCTACAATGAGCAGTTCTTC. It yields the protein CASSTDFYNEQFF.

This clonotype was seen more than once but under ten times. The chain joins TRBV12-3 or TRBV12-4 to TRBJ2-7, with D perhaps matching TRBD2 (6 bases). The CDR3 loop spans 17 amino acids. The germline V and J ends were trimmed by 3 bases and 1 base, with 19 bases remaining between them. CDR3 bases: TGTGCCAGCAGTTTCTGGACTACTCACCGGGGATCCTACGAGCAGTACTTC. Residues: CASSFWTTHRGSYEQYF.

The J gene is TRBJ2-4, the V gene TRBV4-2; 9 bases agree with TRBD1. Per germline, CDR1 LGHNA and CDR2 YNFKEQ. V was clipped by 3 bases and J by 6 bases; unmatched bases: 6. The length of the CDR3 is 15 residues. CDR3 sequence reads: CASSQETGGVNIQYF. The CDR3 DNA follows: TGTGCCAGCAGCCAGGAGACAGGGGGGGTAAACATTCAGTACTTC.

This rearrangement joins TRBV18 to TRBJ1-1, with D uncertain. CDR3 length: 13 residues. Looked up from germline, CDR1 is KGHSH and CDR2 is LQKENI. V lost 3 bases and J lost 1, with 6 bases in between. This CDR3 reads CASSPAQNTEAFF. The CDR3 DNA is TGTGCCAGCTCACCGGCTCAGAACACTGAAGCTTTCTTT. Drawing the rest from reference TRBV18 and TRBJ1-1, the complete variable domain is NAGVMQNPRHLVRRRGQEARLRCSPMKGHSHVYWYRQLPEEGLKFMVYLQKENIIDESGMPKERFSAEFPKEGPSILRIQQVVRGDSAAYFCASSPAQNTEAFFGQGTRLTVV.

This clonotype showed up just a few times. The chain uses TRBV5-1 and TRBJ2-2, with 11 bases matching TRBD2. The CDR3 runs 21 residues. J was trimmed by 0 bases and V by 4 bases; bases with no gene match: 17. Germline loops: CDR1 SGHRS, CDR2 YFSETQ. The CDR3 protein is CASSLLTIITSGGANTGELFF. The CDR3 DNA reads TGCGCCAGCAGCCTACTGACAATTATAACTAGCGGGGGCGCGAACACCGGGGAGCTGTTTTTT. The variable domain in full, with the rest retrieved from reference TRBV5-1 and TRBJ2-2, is KAGVTQTPRYLIKTRGQQVTLSCSPISGHRSVSWYQQTPGQGLQFLFEYFSETQRNKGNFPGRFSGRQFSNSRSEMNVSTLELGDSALYLCASSLLTIITSGGANTGELFFGEGSRLTVL.

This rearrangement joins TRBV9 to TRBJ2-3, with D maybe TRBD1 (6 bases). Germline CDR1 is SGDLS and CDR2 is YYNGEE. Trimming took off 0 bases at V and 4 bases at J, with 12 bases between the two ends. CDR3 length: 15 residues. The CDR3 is CASSVGITGPDTQYF. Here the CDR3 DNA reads TGTGCCAGCAGCGTAGGGATTACAGGGCCAGATACGCAGTATTTT.